The rows below give T cell receptor beta chains drawn from one sample of a study of blood T cell repertoires in COVID-19. Libraries were prepared by immunoSEQ multiplex PCR; TCRdb keeps only in-frame clonotypes and omits some of them. Of about 320,000 clones in the sample, around 92% were seen once. The sequencing sample was made of peripheral blood. Every receptor here comes from a woman in her twenties or thirties with COVID-19, enrolled during active disease. CDR3s leave out the opening cysteine and the closing phenylalanine or tryptophan.

cdr3_aa cdr3_length v_call
ASSLSPNYEQY 11 TRBV6-5
ASSQDRLAPYQETQY 15 TRBV4-1
ASSTTGSYGNTIY 13 TRBV5-1
ASSPESTVNTEAF 13 TRBV18
AKMQGYSGNTIY 12 TRBV25-1
ASSIETGYNSPLH 13 TRBV19
ASSYSGQSPYGYT 13 TRBV6-5
ASSLATQGLNYGYT 14 TRBV5-5
ASSWAGSPGGAIDYEQY 17 TRBV7-9
ASSLRASDTQY 11 TRBV7-2
SVRDSTYEQY 10 TRBV29-1
ASSYSTSGITDTQY 14 TRBV6-5
ASRRRDSYEQY 11 TRBV6-5
ASSEGRENSYEQY 13 TRBV6-1
ASSLQGTNEKLF 12 TRBV5-5
ASSDSTSRDEQF 12 TRBV6-4
ASSRNRATGGQY 12 TRBV3-1/TRBV3-2
ASKPVRLAKNIQY 13 TRBV28
ASSLTGVYSPLH 12 TRBV27
ASSLGYRGFVNTEAF 15 TRBV11-2
ASSPFGGGTGELF 13 TRBV19
ATSGLAGGHTGELF 14 TRBV24-1
ASSYFQVPRYEQY 13 TRBV6-7
ASSSSRQGGQPQH 13 TRBV5-6
ASSFQGTEQF 10 TRBV27
ASSFWGVNTEAF 12 TRBV13
SVDRGHDEAF 10 TRBV29-1
ASSYSLAGDNEQF 13 TRBV6-2/TRBV6-3
ASSIRPRQGGYT 12 TRBV19
ASSPRLAGGFNTGELF 16 TRBV3-1/TRBV3-2
ASSLSGGAKY 10 TRBV5-4
ASSYSRGRYEQY 12 TRBV6-5
ASSLGFLGPVTEYEQY 16 TRBV7-9
ASSLTQGHNSPLH 13 TRBV7-9
ASSPGQGTQETQY 13 TRBV11-3
ASSLWSAPDTGNTIY 15 TRBV5-1
ASSSPTPGQGVGYGYT 16 TRBV28
ASSQERGAQETQY 13 TRBV3-1/TRBV3-2
ASSVREISGLYEQY 14 TRBV5-5
ASSYNSHYQPQH 12 TRBV6-5
ASSLSETGNTDTQY 14 TRBV27
ASSYAGGRGYT 11 TRBV5-1
ASNRDIGGGYT 11 TRBV2
ASSLSPEVYGYT 12 TRBV7-9
ASSSGGALNQPQH 13 TRBV7-9
ASSTTSLSSYNEQF 14 TRBV7-9
ASRPGAGNTIY 11 TRBV25-1
SVESPVGEQF 10 TRBV29-1
ASKETVLETQY 11 TRBV2
ASQGANTDTQY 11 TRBV9
ASSHGDREGYEQY 13 TRBV4-2
ASSAGTGDPEAF 12 TRBV5-1